This T cell receptor (beta chain) was obtained from a study of cytomegalovirus exposure and HLA in healthy donors. Across the whole study: Unique TCRs numbering roughly 80 million, obtained from HLA-typed donors, made up an early data release.

Study conclusions and caveats: A later analysis linked a missense DCLRE1C variant to TCR beta V- and J-gene trimming.

The PCR employed 60 Vbeta primers together with 13 Jbeta primers. Sequencing was performed with immunoSEQ multiplex PCR; in TCRdb, only in-frame clones are kept and a portion is missing. This sample carries around 140,000 clones, about three quarters of them seen once, and the ten largest clones take under 2%. To note about this clone: The target antigen is unknown. Germline is not matched at one junction end, which may reflect a read error.

The receptor comes from a female donor in good health and CMV-seronegative. The sample was PBMCs.

CDR3 region: CASTELWTGTVIF. In DNA form, the CDR3 reads TGCGCCAGCACCGAACTCTGGACAGGGACGGTTATATTC. The rearrangement links TRBV23-1 to TRBJ1-2; 8 positions agree with TRBD1. TRBV23-1 is reported as an ORF; its role is uncertain. CDR3 length equals 13 residues.